Sequencing of this T cell receptor (beta chain) was carried out in a study of human T cells and chemical hapten exposure. Across the study: Largely, small differences in pooled library volume made per-sample TCR yields vary. The study, taken as a whole, reports: Sensitizing with DPC caused no change in TCRs above 1 in 1000 frequency.

The CDR3 covers 13 residues. V lost 3 bases and J lost 6, with 12 bases in between. The study extracted total RNA from unfractionated whole blood. Within the library, unique molecular identifiers were attached to each individual cDNA molecule. TCRdb reprocessed the reads with MiXCR, giving one entry per CDR3 protein. The sample holds more than 100,000 distinct CDR3 sequences; about 7.7% are singletons and the top ten take around 1.4%. On this clonotype itself: Its antigen is currently unknown.

This chain links TRBV12-3 or TRBV12-4 with TRBJ2-7, with D hard to call. This receptor was obtained from a human donor in good health. Some clones in this sample may be carry-over from other donors' samples. Sequenced sample: whole blood. CDR3 sequence (DNA): TGTGCCAGCAGTTTGGCGGTGGGAAGCGAGCAGTACTTC. This gives the protein CASSLAVGSEQYF.